The sequence of this T cell receptor beta chain was determined in a study of technical replicates of blood from four donors. The CDR3 contains 13 residues. From germline, CDR1 is SSHAT and CDR2 FNYEAQ (reference sequence). This clone was detected once. The junction and the germline gene differ at one end; a read error may be behind it. Using immunoSEQ multiplex PCR, the repertoire was profiled, and TCRdb retains in-frame clones only, with some absent. This sample yields approximately 75,000 clones, of which about 97% are seen a single time; under 0.3% belongs to the top ten. The specimen was T cells isolated from PBMCs. The sequence derives from a human donor in good health. This chain joins TRBV7-7 and TRBJ2-5; TRBD2 is a possible D gene (5 bases). Here the CDR3 DNA reads TGTGCTAGCAGCTCCGGGATGACAGAGACCCAGTACTTC. It is translated as CASSSGMTETQYF.